This T cell receptor beta chain stems from a study of T cells in localized non-small cell lung cancer. The CDR3 length is 15 residues. Germline-derived CDR1 and CDR2 are SGHNT and YENEEA. V gave up 4 bases and J gave up 3 bases; unmatched junction bases: 7. General study points: Tumor trailed uninvolved adjacent lung in T cell clonality, which peaked there.

Within the sample, this clone is medium-sized. Its antigen is still unknown. Assay: immunoSEQ multiplex PCR; the TCRdb copy retains only in-frame clones and omits some. The sample records about 940 clones, around 20% being singletons. The chain combines TRBV11-3 with TRBJ2-7, with 9 bases aligning to TRBD1. The TCR originated in a man aged 40-75 years with stage III squamous cell lung carcinoma. The source was normal lung tissue next to the tumor, collected before any cancer treatment. In DNA, the CDR3 is TGTGCCAGCAGCTCAAACGACAGGGGGAACTACGAGCAGTACTTC. Amino acids: CASSSNDRGNYEQYF.